Each of the 23 T cell receptor beta chains below was sequenced from the same sample in a study of blood T cell repertoires in COVID-19 (dated by TCRdb to about 2020). Library construction relied on the immunoSEQ multiplex PCR assay. TCRdb re-hosts the immuneACCESS table, in-frame sequences only. Its copies lack some clones; in the studies checked, an unresolved V gene accounts for under half of them, and the cause for the rest is not known. Across this sample there are roughly 100,000 clones, with around 87% seen only once. The top ten constitute about 3% of the sample. The specimen sequenced was peripheral blood. The receptors shown here come from a man aged 50 to 59 with active or convalescent COVID-19.

V is TRBV6-5 and J is TRBJ2-3; the D gene is possibly TRBD2 (6 bases). The CDR3 totals 14 residues. V lost 6 bases and J lost 5, with 15 bases in between. In germline, CDR1 is MNHEY, CDR2 SVGAGI. The CDR3 sequence is CASRLARDGDTQYF. In DNA form, the CDR3 reads TGTGCCAGCAGACTAGCTCGAGACGGAGATACGCAGTATTTT.

The rearrangement uses TRBV6-5 and TRBJ2-5; 12 nucleotides match TRBD2. From germline, CDR1 is MNHEY and CDR2 SVGAGI. Germline trimming cut 2 bases from V and 3 bases from J; bases unmatched to any gene: 4. The CDR3 has 16 amino acids. CDR3 nucleotides: TGTGCCAGCAGTTACGGTCTAGCGGGGGGGGAAGAGACCCAGTACTTC. It translates to CASSYGLAGGEETQYF.

Only a few counts were recorded for this clone. V usage is TRBV5-1 and J usage is TRBJ2-1, with 16 positions matching TRBD2. V lost 4 bases, J lost 7 bases, and 8 bases stayed unmatched. The length of the CDR3 is 17 residues. Germline CDR1 is SGHRS and CDR2 is YFSETQ. The CDR3, as DNA: TGCGCCAGCAGCCCGGGACTAGCGGGGGGGCCTGGGAATGAGCAGTTCTTC. Its translation is CASSPGLAGGPGNEQFF.

The chain employs TRBV4-1 and TRBJ2-7, with 14 bases fitting TRBD2. Trimming removed 4 bases from V and 1 base from J; junction bases left unmatched: 6. This CDR3 is built from 17 residues. CDR1 and CDR2 (germline): MGHRA, YSYEKL. The CDR3 DNA reads TGCGCCAGCAGCCCCGGACTAGCGGGGGGTCCATCCTACGAGCAGTACGTC. It codes for CASSPGLAGGPSYEQYV.

This chain joins TRBV12-3 or TRBV12-4 and TRBJ2-2; D unresolved. V gave up 3 bases and J gave up 7 bases, with 6 bases separating them. The CDR3 runs to 12 residues. The CDR3 here is CASSFSSGELFF. The DNA of the CDR3 is TGTGCCAGCAGTTTTAGCAGCGGGGAGCTGTTTTTT.

The V call is TRBV19, the J call TRBJ2-4; possibly TRBD1 for D (5 bases). V dropped 6 bases and J dropped 0 bases, with 12 bases sitting between them. CDR1 LNHDA and CDR2 SQIVND come from the germline V gene (reference sequence). The CDR3 consists of 15 residues. The CDR3: CASSIDSLAKNIQYF. The DNA for the CDR3 is TGTGCCAGTAGCATCGACAGTCTAGCCAAAAACATTCAGTACTTC.

The rearrangement uses TRBV5-1 and TRBJ1-2; TRBD1 agrees at 8 bases. CDR3 length: 14 amino acids. Germline-derived CDR1 and CDR2 are SGHRS and YFSETQ. After removal of 4 bases from V and 3 bases from J, the junction contained 5 bases not matched to a gene. CDR3 in amino acids: CASSPDRGDYGYTF. CDR3 DNA: TGCGCCAGCAGCCCTGACAGGGGAGACTATGGCTACACCTTC. Full variable domain (missing parts from reference TRBV5-1 and TRBJ1-2): KAGVTQTPRYLIKTRGQQVTLSCSPISGHRSVSWYQQTPGQGLQFLFEYFSETQRNKGNFPGRFSGRQFSNSRSEMNVSTLELGDSALYLCASSPDRGDYGYTFGSGTRLTVV.

This chain links TRBV5-1 with TRBJ2-2; 9 nucleotides match TRBD1. After removal of 4 bases from V and 7 bases from J, the junction contained 5 bases not matched to a gene. In germline, CDR1 is SGHRS, CDR2 YFSETQ. The CDR3 is made up of 14 amino acids. CDR3 sequence: CASSRDRDNGELFF. CDR3 DNA sequence: TGCGCCAGCAGCCGGGACAGGGACAACGGGGAGCTGTTTTTT.

This chain uses TRBV6-1 with TRBJ2-3, with D possibly TRBD1 on 6 matching bases. Trimming removed 6 bases from V and 1 base from J, with 14 bases in between. The CDR3 runs 15 residues. The V gene's germline CDR1 is MNHNS and CDR2 SASEGT. Here the CDR3 reads CASRVGQGRTDTQYF. The CDR3 bases are TGTGCCAGCAGGGTAGGGCAGGGGCGCACAGATACGCAGTATTTT.

The chain combines TRBV2 with TRBJ1-1; tentatively, D is TRBD1 (5 bases). The length of the CDR3 is 13 residues. The germline V and J ends were trimmed by 4 bases and 1 base, with 7 bases remaining between them. Germline values: CDR1 SNHLY, CDR2 FYNNEI. CDR3 sequence reads: CASSGQKNTEAFF. The CDR3 nucleotides are TGTGCCAGCAGTGGACAGAAGAACACTGAAGCTTTCTTT.

This chain links TRBV19 with TRBJ1-5, with 7 bases identical to TRBD1. This CDR3 is built from 15 residues. CDR1 and CDR2 (germline): LNHDA, SQIVND (reference sequence). V shed 8 bases and J 0 bases; nucleotides not matched to a gene: 7. The CDR3, as DNA: TGTGCCAGTCGACAGGGTGGGAATAGCAATCAGCCCCAGCATTTT. It translates to CASRQGGNSNQPQHF. Based on the CDR3 plus reference TRBV19 and TRBJ1-5, the full variable domain is DGGITQSPKYLFRKEGQNVTLSCEQNLNHDAMYWYRQDPGQGLRLIYYSQIVNDFQKGDIAEGYSVSREKKESFPLTVTSAQKNPTAFYLCASRQGGNSNQPQHFGDGTRLSIL.

This clone was counted a single time. The CDR3 loop reads CASSNRGAGELFF. DNA for the CDR3: TGTGCCAGTAGCAACAGGGGGGCCGGGGAGCTGTTTTTT. The V gene is TRBV19, the J gene TRBJ2-2, with TRBD1 matching 8 bases. J lost 6 bases, V lost 6 bases, and 3 bases had no gene match. The germline V gene encodes CDR1 LNHDA and CDR2 SQIVND (reference sequence). There are 13 residues in the CDR3.

This clone was seen once. CDR3 sequence reads: CASSLVGGGTKNIQYF. The CDR3 DNA follows: TGTGCCAGCAGCTTAGTTGGCGGGGGTACCAAAAACATTCAGTACTTC. The chain combines TRBV7-9 with TRBJ2-4, with 7 bases that match TRBD2. Trimming took 1 base from V and 2 from J; bases not matched to a gene: 5. CDR1 is SEHNR and CDR2 is FQNEAQ in the germline V gene (reference sequence). This CDR3 comprises 16 residues. Full variable domain (outside the CDR3, taken from reference TRBV7-9 and TRBJ2-4): DTGVSQNPRHKITKRGQNVTFRCDPISEHNRLYWYRQTLGQGPEFLTYFQNEAQLEKSRLLSDRFSAERPKGSFSTLEIQRTEQGDSAMYLCASSLVGGGTKNIQYFGAGTRLSVL.

V usage is TRBV9 and J usage is TRBJ2-1, with 13 bases lining up with TRBD2. Germline CDR1 reads SGDLS; CDR2 reads YYNGEE. There are 18 residues in the CDR3. V lost 2 bases, J lost 4 bases, and 9 bases stayed unmatched. The CDR3 reads CASSVTSGGASLYNEQFF. In nucleotides, the CDR3 is TGTGCCAGCAGCGTCACTAGCGGGGGGGCTTCCCTTTACAATGAGCAGTTCTTC.

CDR3 DNA: TGTGCCTGGAGTGTAACAGGGTATGGCTACACCTTC. It encodes CAWSVTGYGYTF. V usage is TRBV30 and J usage is TRBJ1-2; possible D gene TRBD1, 6 bases. Per the germline V gene, CDR1 is GTSNPN and CDR2 is SVGIG (reference sequence). The CDR3 runs to 12 residues. V was trimmed by 0 bases and J by 5 bases, leaving 7 bases between them.

This chain links TRBV28 with TRBJ2-2; 7 positions agree with TRBD2. The CDR3 consists of 15 residues. Losses at the gene ends were 3 bases for V and 6 bases for J; bases not matched to a gene: 7. From germline, CDR1 is MDHEN and CDR2 SYDVKM. The CDR3 spells CASSFREGTSGELFF. CDR3 nucleotide sequence: TGTGCCAGCAGTTTTAGGGAGGGAACATCCGGGGAGCTGTTTTTT.

The rearrangement links TRBV6-1 to TRBJ2-1; D is unresolved. Germline lookup yields CDR1 MNHNS and CDR2 SASEGT. CDR3 length: 16 amino acids. Trimming removed 1 base from V and 1 base from J, with 11 bases in between. The CDR3 region has the DNA TGTGCCAGCAGTGAAGGGGCCAGACATTCCTACAATGAGCAGTTCTTC. As protein: CASSEGARHSYNEQFF.

V gene TRBV6-1 combines with J gene TRBJ2-3; TRBD1 is a possible D gene (6 bases). Germline CDR1 and CDR2: MNHNS and SASEGT. V lost 2 bases, J lost 6 bases, and 24 bases lay in between. The CDR3 totals 18 residues. DNA of the CDR3: TGTGCCAGCAGTGAATATGCGAGTGGACAGCCTTCACAGGATACGCAGTATTTT. It codes for CASSEYASGQPSQDTQYF.

V and J are TRBV7-2 and TRBJ1-3; D possibly corresponds to TRBD1 (5 bases). V dropped 1 base and J dropped 4 bases, with 5 bases sitting between them. CDR1 is SGHTA, CDR2 FQGNSA, per germline. The CDR3 contains 13 residues. The chain's CDR3 is CASSLEGGNTIYF. CDR3 DNA: TGTGCCAGCAGCTTAGAGGGGGGAAACACCATATATTTT.

The chain joins TRBV5-8 to TRBJ2-1, with D possibly matching TRBD1 (7 bases). CDR3 length: 18 amino acids. Germline V gene lookup returns CDR1 SGHTS and CDR2 YDEGEE. Trimming left V 0 bases short and J 0 bases short, with 16 bases between. In DNA form, the CDR3 reads TGTGCCAGCAGCTTGGCGGGGGACAGCCTTAGCTCCTACAATGAGCAGTTCTTC. Amino acid sequence: CASSLAGDSLSSYNEQFF.

The chain has TRBV12-3 or TRBV12-4 and TRBJ2-5; 7 bases agree with TRBD1. V trimming: 6 bases; J trimming: 5 bases; junction bases outside the gene matches: 6. CDR3 length equals 13 residues. The CDR3 DNA sequence: TGTGCCAGCAGCCTACAGGGGAGTGAGACCCAGTACTTC. Encoded protein: CASSLQGSETQYF.

This chain connects TRBV11-2 to TRBJ2-7, with no clear D. Germline V CDR1 and CDR2: SGHAT, FQNNGV. This CDR3 comprises 14 residues. Trimming left V 5 bases short and J 0 bases short, with 11 bases between. CDR3 nucleotide sequence: TGTGCCAGCAGCCCCCCCGACATCTCCTACGAGCAGTACGTC. It yields the protein CASSPPDISYEQYV.

The genes are TRBV7-9 and TRBJ1-1; TRBD1 matches at 8 bases. The CDR3 has 14 amino acids. V shed 4 bases and J 11 bases; nucleotides not matched to a gene: 12. Germline CDR1 is SEHNR and CDR2 is FQNEAQ (reference sequence). CDR3 sequence reads: CASSSELRGQGAFF. Here the CDR3 DNA reads TGTGCCAGCAGCTCAGAATTGAGAGGACAGGGCGCTTTCTTT.